Listed below are T cell receptor beta chains from one sample, sequenced in a study of blood T cell repertoires in COVID-19. TCRdb's table, derived via immunoSEQ multiplex PCR, lists solely in-frame clones and lacks some. In the table there are about 75,000 clones, about four fifths of which are singletons. Sequencing input: peripheral blood. Receptors were obtained from a woman older than 75 with active or convalescent COVID-19. CDR3s include the opening cysteine and the closing phenylalanine or tryptophan. The D gene is left open where the match is weak. Only some rows state a clone size, as once, few, many or a class for expanded clones.

>TRBD2|NA|TRBJ2-1|TRBV11-3
TGTGCCAGCAGCTTAGGGACTAGCGGGCCCAGAGGCAATGAGCAGTTCTTC
CASSLGTSGPRGNEQFF
>TRBD2|once|TRBJ2-5|TRBV3-1/TRBV3-2
TGTGCCAGCAGCCAAGATAGAAGCGGGGGGGGAAGGACCCAGTACTTC
CASSQDRSGGGRTQYF
>NA|NA|TRBJ1-5|TRBV28
TGTGCCAGCAACGAGGGAGGCAATCAGCCCCAGCATTTT
CASNEGGNQPQHF
>TRBD2|NA|TRBJ2-2|TRBV7-9
TGTGCCAGCAGCTTAGGGCTAGCGGAATACACCGGGGAGCTGTTTTTT
CASSLGLAEYTGELFF
>TRBD1|NA|TRBJ2-7|TRBV5-1
TGCGCCAGCAGCTTGGCCGGCACAGGGGGATTCTCCTACGAGCAGTACTTC
CASSLAGTGGFSYEQYF
>TRBD1|once|TRBJ2-5|TRBV28
TGTGCCAGCAACCACAGGGGGCGAGGGGAGACCCAGTACTTC
CASNHRGRGETQYF
>NA|few|TRBJ1-6|TRBV19
TGTGCCAGTAGAGTTTCGGAGGGGCTCAATTCACCCCTCCACTTT
CASRVSEGLNSPLHF
>NA|few|TRBJ2-3|TRBV7-9
TGTGCCAGCAGCTCCAGGGGTACGCAGTATTTT
CASSSRGTQYF
>NA|NA|TRBJ1-1|TRBV4-3
TGCGCCAGCAGCCAAGATCGGGTCTTGTCGGGGGGGACTGAAGCTTTCTTT
CASSQDRVLSGGTEAFF
>TRBD1|NA|TRBJ2-7|TRBV28
TGTGCCAGCAGTTTGAGGGGGCCTCGGAACGAGCAGTACTTC
CASSLRGPRNEQYF
>NA|NA|TRBJ2-5|TRBV18
TGTGCCAGCTCACAGAACAACCAAGAGACCCAGTACTTC
CASSQNNQETQYF
>NA|NA|TRBJ1-2|TRBV9
TGTGCCAGCAGCTCCCATAACTATGGCTACACCTTC
CASSSHNYGYTF
>TRBD1|NA|TRBJ1-1|TRBV19
TGTGCCAGTAGTACCATCGTGGGACAGGGTATGACTTTCTTT
CASSTIVGQGMTFF
>TRBD2|few|TRBJ2-5|TRBV28
TGTGCCAGCCGCACTAGCGGGAGTACTCAAGAGACCCAGTACTTC
CASRTSGSTQETQYF
>TRBD2|NA|TRBJ2-1|TRBV5-5
TGTGCCAGCAGCCTTGCGGGAGTCCAGTACAATGAGCAGTTCTTC
CASSLAGVQYNEQFF
>TRBD2|NA|TRBJ2-7|TRBV6-2/TRBV6-3
TGTGCCAGCAGCAGGGAGGGGTTAATGACCTACGAGCAGTACTTC
CASSREGLMTYEQYF
>NA|NA|TRBJ2-5|TRBV3-1/TRBV3-2
TGTGCCAGCAGCCAGCGAGTCACGGTAGAAGAGACCCAGTACTTC
CASSQRVTVEETQYF
>NA|NA|TRBJ1-4|TRBV25-1
TGTGCCAGCAGGGCGGGTCATAATGAAAAACTGTTTTTT
CASRAGHNEKLFF
>TRBD2|NA|TRBJ2-1|TRBV5-1
TGCGCCAGCAGTCGCGGGAGCACCTACAATGAGCAGTTCTTC
CASSRGSTYNEQFF
>TRBD1|NA|TRBJ1-1|TRBV25-1
TGTGCCAGCCTTGGGGACAGGCGGTTGGAAGAAGCTTTCTTT
CASLGDRRLEEAFF
>TRBD2|few|TRBJ2-1|TRBV20-1
TGCAGTGCACCAGCGGGGCTAAAGCAGTTCTTC
CSAPAGLKQFF
>NA|NA|TRBJ2-7|TRBV9
TGTGCCAGCAGCGTAGACGGGGTATACTACGAGCAGTACTTC
CASSVDGVYYEQYF
>NA|once|TRBJ1-4|TRBV4-3
TGCGCCAGCAGAAGAGGGGGGGGCAGGGCTGAAAAACTGTTTTTT
CASRRGGGRAEKLFF
>NA|NA|TRBJ2-7|TRBV5-8
TGTGCCAGCAGCCTCCCACCTAGGGACATATGGAGGCCGGGCTACGAGCAGTACTTC
CASSLPPRDIWRPGYEQYF
>TRBD2|NA|TRBJ2-7|TRBV5-6
TGTGCCAGCAGCTTTACGCTAGCGGGATACGGGTCCTACGAGCAGTACTTC
CASSFTLAGYGSYEQYF
>TRBD1|NA|TRBJ2-3|TRBV9
TGTGCCAGCAGCGTAGTGGTCTCAGGGGGCGCAGATACGCAGTATTTT
CASSVVVSGGADTQYF
>NA|NA|TRBJ1-2|TRBV5-1
TGCGCCAGCAGCTTGGTACTGCACTATGGCTACACCTTC
CASSLVLHYGYTF
>TRBD2|NA|TRBJ2-7|TRBV29-1
TGCAGCGTTGTGGGCGTCGGACTAGCAGTCCCCTACGAGCAGTACTTC
CSVVGVGLAVPYEQYF